This TCR beta chain was recovered during a study of blood T cell repertoires in COVID-19. Overall study: The United States, Italy and Spain were the sources of the acute and convalescent COVID-19 samples. Sources were T cells, B-cell-depleted T cells, or PBMCs; the material itself was cDNA or gDNA.

Germline V CDR1 and CDR2: KGHDR, SFDVKD. The V segment lost 6 bases and the J segment 6 bases; nucleotides outside the gene matches: 18. This CDR3 is built from 18 residues. Original data processing: Reference gene primer amplification in the assay estimated nucleated cell counts. Clones were read by immunoSEQ multiplex PCR, and TCRdb kept only the in-frame ones, dropping some. That table furnishes V, J and clone size, whereas the DNA furnished D and trimming. The sample lists 75,000 to 95,000 clones, around nine tenths occurring once. This TCR came from a human donor in a cohort sampled during active COVID-19. This rearrangement joins TRBV24-1 to TRBJ2-2; 7 bases align to TRBD1. What was sequenced was peripheral blood. The CDR3 loop reads CATSPHRVRQGNPGELFF. Here the CDR3 DNA reads TGTGCCACCAGTCCACATAGGGTGAGACAGGGAAACCCCGGGGAGCTGTTTTTT.